This T cell receptor (beta chain) was captured by sequencing in a study of OX40 agonist ivuxolimab in advanced cancers. Turning to the study itself: The dose of intravenous ivuxolimab that patients received every 2 weeks ranged from 0.01 to 10 mg/kg. Study-wide points: Expanded clones tended on average to be more numerous among CD8+ T cells than CD4+.

Systemic immunosuppression or autoimmune disease history was grounds to exclude patients. Concerning this clone: No antigen is known for it.

The CDR3 has 15 residues. Per germline, CDR1 KGHSH and CDR2 LQKENI. Trimming removed 3 bases from V and 8 bases from J; junction bases left unmatched: 12. The assay was immunoSEQ multiplex PCR, and TCRdb's table has in-frame clones only and misses some. The profile shows some 59,000 clones, more than 65% of them singletons. The chain recombines TRBV18 with TRBJ1-2; 7 nucleotides agree with TRBD1. The receptor's source is an adult with an advanced solid tumor such as melanoma, head and neck, liver or kidney cancer. This sample comprised CD4+ or CD8+ T cells sorted from blood, obtained in a trial of the OX40 agonist ivuxolimab. CDR3 residues: CASSPRDSYYAGYTF. CDR3 DNA sequence: TGTGCCAGCTCACCCCGGGACAGCTATTATGCAGGCTACACCTTC.